What follows are 31 T cell receptor beta chains derived from one specimen sequenced in a study of blood T cells in healthy people across ages. A sample-barcoded 5' primer and a J-beta primer mix were used in a second PCR of roughly 7 to 11 cycles. TCRdb reanalysed the 5' RACE reads using MiXCR and keeps one entry per CDR3 protein. The sample carries 1.5 million to 1.9 million distinct CDR3 sequences, 42% recorded once. Input material: blood. The receptors stem from a young woman in good health.

The chain has TRBV9 and TRBJ2-5; 11 nucleotides line up with TRBD2. The junction had 7 bases not matched to a gene; V was cut back by 4 bases and J by 2 bases. Germline CDR1 is SGDLS and CDR2 is YYNGEE. The CDR3 has 16 residues. The CDR3: CASSTTSGRGQETQYF. CDR3 DNA sequence: TGTGCCAGCAGCACAACTAGCGGGAGAGGACAAGAGACCCAGTACTTC.

This clonotype was observed a few times. J is TRBJ2-4 and V is TRBV29-1; TRBD1 might be the D (5 bases). TRBJ2-7 explains the end of the DNA better; the J call may be wrong. The CDR3 consists of 13 residues. Per germline, CDR1 SQVTM and CDR2 ANQGSEA. CDR3 loop: CSVEQSPGNEQYF. The CDR3 coding sequence is TGCAGCGTTGAACAGTCCCCAGGGAACGAGCAGTACTTC.

The chain combines TRBV13 with TRBJ1-1, with D unresolved. CDR3 size: 13 residues. Germline CDR1 is PRHDT and CDR2 is FYEKMQ (reference sequence). With 6 bases removed from V and 3 bases from J, the gap between germline ends came to 11 bases. This CDR3 reads CASRGTRYTEAFF. The CDR3 nucleotides read TGTGCCAGCAGGGGTACGAGGTACACTGAAGCTTTCTTT.

Details on this clonotype: One end of the junction fails to match germline, which may point to a read error. The V and J genes are TRBV15 and TRBJ2-3; D assignment may be TRBD1 or TRBD2 (5 bases each). The CDR3 length is 16 residues. The germline CDR1 and CDR2 sequences are LNHNV and YYDKDF (reference sequence). The CDR3 DNA reads as TGTGCCACCAGCAGCTTCCGGGGCCAAAGCACAGATACGCGGTATTTT. It yields the protein CATSSFRGQSTDTRYF.

The chain links TRBV12-3 or TRBV12-4 to TRBJ1-5; D may be TRBD1 (6 bases). V lost 3 bases, J lost 3 bases, and 15 bases lay in between. The CDR3 length is 16 residues. CDR3: CASSFGGPVLNQPQHF. As DNA, the CDR3 is TGTGCCAGCAGTTTTGGGGGGCCAGTCCTCAATCAGCCCCAGCATTTT.

The genes are TRBV7-8 and TRBJ2-5; D uncertain. CDR3 length: 13 amino acids. V was shortened by 1 base and J by 5 bases, with 8 bases between the two germline ends. Germline loops: CDR1 SGHVS, CDR2 FQNEAQ. CDR3 sequence: CASSLGNRETQYF. The CDR3 DNA reads as TGTGCCAGCAGCTTAGGGAATAGGGAGACCCAGTACTTC.

The chain combines TRBV11-2 with TRBJ2-2; 7 nucleotides align to TRBD1. In germline, CDR1 is SGHAT, CDR2 FQNNGV. V gave up 5 bases and J gave up 4 bases; unmatched junction bases: 7. CDR3 size: 15 residues. CDR3 residues: CASSVRGRVTGELFF. As DNA, the CDR3 is TGTGCCAGCAGCGTAAGGGGGCGCGTCACCGGGGAGCTGTTTTTT.

This clonotype was counted a few times. The chain uses TRBV7-2 and TRBJ2-3; no clear D. V was pared by 7 bases and J by 0 bases, with 11 bases between. Germline values: CDR1 SGHTA, CDR2 FQGNSA. The CDR3 totals 14 residues. The chain's CDR3 is CASTQPGSTDTQYF. CDR3 in DNA: TGTGCCAGCACCCAGCCGGGCAGCACAGATACGCAGTATTTT.

The V and J genes are TRBV9 and TRBJ2-5, with 7 bases matching TRBD2. V shed 0 bases and J 0 bases; nucleotides not matched to a gene: 2. This CDR3 is 15 amino acids long. The germline V gene encodes CDR1 SGDLS and CDR2 YYNGEE. The CDR3 sequence: CASSVDGGYQETQYF. CDR3 nucleotides: TGTGCCAGCAGCGTAGACGGGGGGTACCAAGAGACCCAGTACTTC.

This clonotype has only a few counts. V and J are TRBV3-1 and TRBJ2-5, with D possibly TRBD1 on 5 matching bases. The CDR3 totals 15 residues. Trimming removed 3 bases at V and 1 base at J, with 12 bases between. The germline V gene has CDR1 LGHDT and CDR2 YNNKEL (reference sequence). CDR3 coding DNA: TGTGCCAGCAGCCACAAATTACAGGTCCAAGAGACCCAGTACTTC. Residues: CASSHKLQVQETQYF.

This clonotype was seen more than once but under ten times. V is TRBV30 and J is TRBJ2-7; the D call may be TRBD1 or TRBD2 (5 bases each). Trimming cost V 2 bases and J 3 bases, with 14 bases left between them. Germline assignment: CDR1 GTSNPN and CDR2 SVGIG (reference sequence). This CDR3 spans 14 amino acids. The CDR3 DNA reads as TGTGCCTGGAGTTACCCCGGGGCTCGCTACGAGCAGTACTTC. Translated, it gives CAWSYPGARYEQYF.

This chain connects TRBV2 to TRBJ2-1; a weak D match, TRBD2 (6 bases). V lost 5 bases to trimming and J lost 9 bases, with 14 bases between them. The CDR3 totals 13 residues. The germline gives CDR1 SNHLY, CDR2 FYNNEI. Here the CDR3 reads CASSKTRSSEQFF. The CDR3 nucleotides are TGTGCCAGCAGTAAGACTAGGTCTAGTGAGCAGTTCTTC. Variable domain in full (rest from reference TRBV2 and TRBJ2-1): EPEVTQTPSHQVTQMGQEVILRCVPISNHLYFYWYRQILGQKVEFLVSFYNNEISEKSEIFDDQFSVERPDGSNFTLKIRSTKLEDSAMYFCASSKTRSSEQFFGPGTRLTVL.

This clonotype was picked up a small number of times. The CDR3 DNA reads TGTGCCATCAGTGTACAGGGAAACGCTGAAGCTTTCTTT. Translating it yields CAISVQGNAEAFF. J is TRBJ1-1 and V is TRBV10-3, with D maybe TRBD1 (6 bases). Germline V gene data show CDR1 as ENHRY and CDR2 as SYGVKD. V gave up 4 bases and J gave up 6 bases, with 12 bases separating them. The CDR3 loop spans 13 amino acids.

This clonotype was seen once. This chain connects TRBV20-1 to TRBJ1-5; perhaps TRBD1 as D (6 bases). The CDR3 consists of 15 residues. From germline, CDR1 is DFQATT and CDR2 SNEGSKA (reference sequence). V was cut by 3 bases and J by 3 bases, with 15 bases left in between. This CDR3 reads CSARMAGALNQPQHF. DNA for the CDR3: TGCAGTGCTAGGATGGCAGGGGCACTCAATCAGCCCCAGCATTTT.

V gene TRBV5-1 combines with J gene TRBJ2-1, with D possibly being TRBD1 (5 bases). The CDR3 runs to 15 residues. In germline, CDR1 is SGHRS, CDR2 YFSETQ. V dropped 6 bases and J dropped 4 bases, with 17 bases sitting between them. CDR3 region: CASTQVRPTYNEQFF. The CDR3 nucleotides read TGCGCCAGCACACAGGTCAGGCCCACTTACAATGAGCAGTTCTTC.

The chain's CDR3 is CAISESGGLDEQYF. The CDR3 DNA reads as TGTGCCATCAGTGAGTCTGGGGGCTTGGACGAGCAGTACTTC. The chain joins TRBV10-3 to TRBJ2-5; D might be TRBD1 (6 bases). The assigned J gene may be wrong: the sequence end matches TRBJ2-7 better. This CDR3 has 14 amino acids. Germline assignment: CDR1 ENHRY and CDR2 SYGVKD.

This clonotype turned up a few times. This chain links TRBV11-2 with TRBJ2-7; D perhaps matches TRBD2 (6 bases). Germline V gene lookup returns CDR1 SGHAT and CDR2 FQNNGV. The CDR3 sequence is 13 residues long. The germline V and J ends were trimmed by 3 bases and 3 bases, with 9 bases remaining between them. For the CDR3, the DNA is TGTGCCAGCAGCTTGGAGGGATACTACGAGCAGTACTTC. Translating gives CASSLEGYYEQYF. The full variable domain, with the rest looked up from reference TRBV11-2 and TRBJ2-7, is EAGVAQSPRYKIIEKRQSVAFWCNPISGHATLYWYQQILGQGPKLLIQFQNNGVVDDSQLPKDRFSAERLKGVDSTLKIQPAKLEDSAVYLCASSLEGYYEQYFGPGTRLTVT.

There are a few counts of this clonotype. V usage is TRBV6-2 or TRBV6-3 and J usage is TRBJ2-1; 9 bases are shared with TRBD1. CDR1 and CDR2 from the germline V gene are MNHEY and SVGEGT. V shed 7 bases, J shed 5 bases, and the junction held 12 bases outside the gene matches. CDR3 length: 16 residues. CDR3: CASTLQGALTHNEQFF. DNA of the CDR3: TGTGCCAGCACCCTACAGGGGGCCCTTACCCACAATGAGCAGTTCTTC.

This clonotype appeared a few times. The V and J genes are TRBV10-3 and TRBJ2-7; D possibly corresponds to TRBD2 (5 bases). V lost 4 bases and J 4 bases, leaving 17 bases between the germline ends. Germline V gene sequence: CDR1 ENHRY, CDR2 SYGVKD. This CDR3 has 15 amino acids. CDR3 loop: CAISGGARVAYEQYF. DNA of the CDR3: TGTGCCATCAGTGGAGGTGCAAGGGTAGCGTACGAGCAGTACTTC.

The chain has TRBV21-1 and TRBJ2-1; TRBD2 reflects the table's D call only, with no check against the DNA. TRBV21-1 is reported as a pseudogene. The CDR3 sequence is 17 residues long. The CDR3 loop is CASSNTSARSSYNEQFF. The CDR3 DNA follows: TGTGCCAGCAGCAATACTAGCGCTCGTTCCTCCTACAATGAGCAGTTCTTC.

The V gene is TRBV2, the J gene TRBJ1-1; 11 bases align to TRBD1. Germline CDR1 and CDR2: SNHLY and FYNNEI. The CDR3 runs 17 residues. The V gene end was trimmed by 2 bases and the J gene end by 3 bases; junction bases not matched to a gene: 8. The CDR3 DNA is TGTGCCAGCAGTGAAAGGACAGGGGGCGACGGCGACACTGAAGCTTTCTTT. This gives the protein CASSERTGGDGDTEAFF.

This clonotype was found many times. The chain links TRBV29-1 to TRBJ2-4; D is possibly TRBD1 (5 bases). Germline V gives CDR1 SQVTM, CDR2 ANQGSEA. CDR3 length: 15 residues. Trimming cost V 4 bases and J 1 base, with 14 bases left between them. The CDR3 DNA follows: TGCAGCGTTGTCGCCTCAAAGGGGGCCAAAAACATTCAGTACTTC. Protein sequence: CSVVASKGAKNIQYF.

This clonotype came up once. This rearrangement joins TRBV7-9 to TRBJ2-1; D not resolved. The J call is doubtful: the DNA matches TRBJ2-7 better. Germline V gives CDR1 SEHNR, CDR2 FQNEAQ (reference sequence). This CDR3 has 14 amino acids. The CDR3 coding sequence is TGTGCCAGCAGATATTTACTGGAGTACAATGAACAGTACTTC. Translating it yields CASRYLLEYNEQYF.

This clonotype was seen only a few times. The genes are TRBV4-3 and TRBJ2-1; D is perhaps TRBD1 or TRBD2 (5 bases each). Per the germline V gene, CDR1 is LGHNA and CDR2 is YSLEER. Trimming removed 4 bases from V and 4 bases from J, with 14 bases in between. This CDR3 spans 15 amino acids. CDR3 sequence reads: CASSPLGTTYNEQFF. For the CDR3, the DNA is TGCGCCAGCAGCCCACTCGGGACGACTTACAATGAGCAGTTCTTC.

CDR3 region: CASSLAHDGYTF. CDR3 sequence (DNA): TGTGCCAGCAGCTTAGCTCACGATGGCTACACCTTC. The rearrangement links TRBV7-2 to TRBJ1-2; D remains unclear. The CDR3 is made up of 12 amino acids. Germline V gives CDR1 SGHTA, CDR2 FQGNSA. V lost 0 bases and J lost 6, with 5 bases in between.

This clonotype appeared once. This chain uses TRBV12-3 or TRBV12-4 with TRBJ1-1; no firm D call. The CDR3 runs to 20 residues. Deletions cut 5 bases from V and 0 bases from J, with 28 bases between. CDR3 coding DNA: TGTGCCAGCAGTATTAGACATATGATTCGAACTAAAGGGATGAACACTGAAGCTTTCTTT. Amino acids: CASSIRHMIRTKGMNTEAFF.

In DNA form, the CDR3 reads TGTGCCAGCAGTTACACGCGACTAGCGGGAGACGAGCAGTACTTC. This codes for CASSYTRLAGDEQYF. The chain joins TRBV6-2 or TRBV6-3 to TRBJ2-5; 12 nucleotides agree with TRBD2. The J call is uncertain, as TRBJ2-7 better fits the DNA end. This CDR3 is built from 15 residues. Germline V gene data show CDR1 as MNHEY and CDR2 as SVGEGT.

V is TRBV7-9 and J is TRBJ2-3; the match to TRBD1 covers 7 bases. This CDR3 is built from 14 residues. The V gene's germline CDR1 is SEHNR and CDR2 FQNEAQ (reference sequence). J lost 7 bases, V lost 1 base, and 5 bases had no gene match. The CDR3 DNA is TGTGCCAGCAGCTTAGTCGGGACAGTGTATACGCAGTATTTT. Its protein product is CASSLVGTVYTQYF.

This clonotype was seen only a few times. This chain joins TRBV20-1 and TRBJ1-1; 7 nucleotides match TRBD1. V shed 6 bases, J shed 5 bases, and the junction held 6 bases outside the gene matches. The germline V gene encodes CDR1 DFQATT and CDR2 SNEGSKA (reference sequence). The CDR3 loop spans 12 amino acids. As DNA, the CDR3 is TGCAGTGCCGACAGGGAGAGGACTGAAGCTTTCTTT. Protein product: CSADRERTEAFF.

This clonotype was seen many times. The chain employs TRBV12-3 or TRBV12-4 and TRBJ2-3; tentative D call: TRBD2 (6 bases). Trimming left V 8 bases short and J 3 bases short, with 12 bases between. This CDR3 has 13 residues. CDR3 nucleotide sequence: TGTGCCAGCGGACTATTGGAAACAGATACGCAGTATTTT. Translated, it gives CASGLLETDTQYF.

V and J are TRBV7-2 and TRBJ2-7, with unresolved D. Deletions cut 5 bases from V and 0 bases from J, with 14 bases between. This CDR3 has 15 residues. The germline gives CDR1 SGHTA, CDR2 FQGNSA. CDR3 sequence: CASSISAMSSYEQYF. The CDR3 bases are TGTGCCAGCAGCATAAGCGCAATGAGCTCCTACGAGCAGTACTTC.